This T cell receptor beta chain was recorded in a study of vaccination effects on CD4 cells after COVID-19. Study-wide context: Participants got two doses of BNT162b2 or mRNA-1273 vaccine.

TCRdb's table, derived via immunoSEQ multiplex PCR, lists solely in-frame clones and lacks some. The top ten hold 1.5% to 2% of the sample, which has around 79,000 clones, around 76% seen once. The CDR3 has 13 amino acids. V lost 5 bases and J lost 2, with 7 bases in between. Germline V gene sequence: CDR1 KGHSH, CDR2 LQKENI. Note on this clone: Its antigen remains unknown.

The ViraFEST assay expanded antigen-specific CD4+ T cells with viral peptide pools before sequencing. Subsequent to a culture period of nine to ten days, CD4+ T cells were isolated. The clonotype was recovered from a human donor who received a COVID-19 vaccine. Source: CD4+ T cells from PBMCs cultured with HCoV-229E spike peptides, taken before COVID-19 vaccination. V and J are TRBV18 and TRBJ2-1; D is undetermined. The CDR3 nucleotides are TGTGCCAGCTCAGAAGACACCTACAATGAGCAGTTCTTC. It codes for CASSEDTYNEQFF.